This TCR beta chain was captured in a study of blood T cells in healthy people across ages. This CDR3 contains 13 residues. The V gene lost 3 bases and the J gene lost 1 base, with 7 bases spanning the gap. Germline CDR1 reads DFQATT; CDR2 reads SNEGSKA (reference sequence). Combining a sample-barcoded 5' primer with a J-beta primer mix, a second PCR ran for roughly 7 to 12 cycles. TCRdb re-derived calls from the 5' RACE reads in MiXCR, one entry per CDR3 protein. Found here are about a million distinct CDR3 sequences, 45% to 60% of them singletons; the top ten hold around a fifth. The receptor was isolated from a woman aged 55-75 years in good health. Sequenced: blood. V and J are TRBV20-1 and TRBJ2-1; no definite D call. CDR3 loop: CSAREYSYNEQFF. The CDR3 nucleotides are TGCAGTGCTAGGGAATATTCCTACAATGAGCAGTTCTTC.